This T cell receptor beta chain was sequenced for a study of CD8+ T cells in alopecia areata. About the research overall: Treated patients were given oral tofacitinib, which was dosed at 5 to 10 mg twice daily. Study-level points and caveats: Tofacitinib yielded significantly lower scalp clonality and fewer expanded CD8+ clones among the top 100.

For this clone: The target antigen is unknown.

From germline, CDR1 is SGHAT and CDR2 FQNNGV. CDR3 length: 15 residues. V dropped 5 bases and J dropped 2 bases, with 16 bases sitting between them. Once RNA had been extracted, it was reverse transcribed into cDNA to act as the sequencing template. Some clones are missing from TCRdb's copy, which holds only in-frame ones; the method was immunoSEQ multiplex PCR. This table holds about 110,000 clones, less than 60% found once. Treatment here: oral pan-JAK inhibitor, 5-10 mg twice daily. Individuals with alopecia areata gave both lesional scalp punch biopsies and peripheral blood for collection. Sequencing was performed on CD4+ T cells sorted from blood, taken at week 24, from a patient treated with tofacitinib. The source of this sequence is a human donor with alopecia areata. The rearrangement joins TRBV11-2 to TRBJ2-7; possible D gene TRBD2, 5 bases. The CDR3 region has the DNA TGTGCCAGCAGCCCAAATGGGGAGACAACCTACGAGCAGTACTTC. This encodes CASSPNGETTYEQYF.